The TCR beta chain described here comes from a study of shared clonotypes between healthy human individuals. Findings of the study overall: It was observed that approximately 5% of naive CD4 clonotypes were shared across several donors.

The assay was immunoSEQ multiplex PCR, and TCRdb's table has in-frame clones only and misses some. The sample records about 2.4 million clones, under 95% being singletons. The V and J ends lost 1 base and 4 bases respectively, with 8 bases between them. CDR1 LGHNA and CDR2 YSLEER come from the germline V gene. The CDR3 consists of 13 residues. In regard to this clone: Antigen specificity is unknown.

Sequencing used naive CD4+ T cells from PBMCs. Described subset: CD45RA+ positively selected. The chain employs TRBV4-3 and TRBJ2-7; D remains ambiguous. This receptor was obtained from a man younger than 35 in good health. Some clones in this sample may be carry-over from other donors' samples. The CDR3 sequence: CASSQGLVYEQYF. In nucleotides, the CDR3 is TGCGCCAGCAGCCAAGGGCTTGTTTACGAGCAGTACTTC.